This T cell receptor beta chain emerged from a study of blood T cell repertoires in COVID-19. CDR1 and CDR2 from the germline V gene are KGHDR and SFDVKD. CDR3 size: 17 residues. V shed 5 bases, J shed 10 bases, and the junction held 12 bases outside the gene matches. Sequencing was performed with immunoSEQ multiplex PCR; in TCRdb, only in-frame clones are kept and a portion is missing. Here the sample spans about 480,000 clones, 88% being singletons. This receptor was identified in a woman in her thirties or forties who had recovered from COVID-19. The source material was PBMCs or T cells enriched from blood (not recorded which). The rearrangement uses TRBV24-1 and TRBJ1-6, with 11 bases matching TRBD1. CDR3: CATSALRDRGDESPLHF. CDR3 DNA: TGTGCCACCAGTGCCCTCAGGGACAGGGGGGATGAATCACCCCTCCACTTT.